This TCR beta chain was sequenced in a study of early T cells in non-severe SARS-CoV-2 infection. The TCR library protocol was used to attach unique molecular identifiers. These identifiers were attached to individual cDNA molecules. TCRdb independently ran MiXCR on the 5' RACE reads; one entry per CDR3 protein. This table has some 66,000 distinct CDR3 sequences, approximately 9.1% appearing once. Study-wide points: Private and CD4 specificities were missed by VDJdb matching, skewed to anti-spike CD8.

This clonotype has a count of ten or more. The antigen is undetermined. The TCR sequence derives from an adult who was a healthcare worker with PCR-confirmed SARS-CoV-2 infection or an uninfected control (not recorded which). Sequencing was carried out using whole blood.

CDR3 in amino acids: CASSPRVLGTGTGELFF. The CDR3 coding sequence is TGTGCCAGCAGCCCTAGAGTATTAGGGACAGGGACCGGGGAGCTGTTTTTT. The chain uses TRBV7-8 and TRBJ2-2, with TRBD1 matching 9 bases. Looked up from germline, CDR1 is SGHVS and CDR2 is FQNEAQ. Trimming took 5 bases from V and 5 from J; bases not matched to a gene: 12. This CDR3 contains 17 residues.